These 17 T cell receptor beta chains share one sample of origin, sequenced in a study of CD8 T cells in ankylosing spondylitis. One entry per CDR3 protein, called by TCRdb with MiXCR from the 5' RACE reads. Among about 90,000 distinct CDR3 sequences, around 27% were seen once, and the ten largest hold around 59%. Sequenced: blood, either unsorted or a sorted T cell fraction (not recorded which). Receptors originate from a male donor with ankylosing spondylitis or in good health (not recorded which).

This clonotype showed up just a few times. The CDR3 region is CASSQFYTSGRAGQETQYF. CDR3 coding DNA: TGCGCCAGCAGCCAATTTTACACTAGCGGGAGGGCCGGCCAAGAGACCCAGTACTTC. The genes are TRBV4-1 and TRBJ2-5, with 13 bases identical to TRBD2. With V trimmed by 2 bases and J by 1 base, 10 bases remained unmatched. This CDR3 is built from 19 residues. The germline V gene has CDR1 MGHRA and CDR2 YSYEKL.

This clonotype was detected only a few times. The chain has TRBV20-1 and TRBJ2-7; 12 nucleotides align to TRBD2. The CDR3 runs to 13 residues. From germline, CDR1 is DFQATT and CDR2 SNEGSKA (reference sequence). V gave up 6 bases and J gave up 3 bases; unmatched junction bases: 3. DNA for the CDR3: TGCAGTGCGCGACTAGCGGGAGTCTACGAGCAGTACTTC. It translates to CSARLAGVYEQYF.

The rearrangement links TRBV7-6 to TRBJ1-1; maybe TRBD1 (6 bases). The CDR3 totals 14 residues. Germline loops: CDR1 SGHVS, CDR2 FNYEAQ. The V end lost 3 bases, the J end lost 4 bases, and 12 bases lay between the germline ends. In nucleotides, the CDR3 is TGTGCCAGCAGCTTCGGGGGGCGGACCACTGAAGCTTTCTTT. This encodes CASSFGGRTTEAFF.

V gene TRBV20-1 combines with J gene TRBJ1-5; D unresolved. This CDR3 has 12 amino acids. Germline CDR1 DFQATT, CDR2 SNEGSKA (reference sequence). Trimming stripped 3 bases from V and 4 bases from J, with 7 bases between. The CDR3, as DNA: TGCAGTGCTAGCAGAGGGAATCAGCCCCAGCATTTT. It specifies CSASRGNQPQHF.

This chain links TRBV20-1 with TRBJ2-1; 9 nucleotides align to TRBD2. The CDR3 totals 16 residues. The V and J ends lost 3 bases and 0 bases, in that order; junction bases with no gene match: 6. Germline CDR1 and CDR2: DFQATT and SNEGSKA (reference sequence). In DNA form, the CDR3 reads TGCAGTGCTAGGTCGAATAGCGGGAGCTCCTACAATGAGCAGTTCTTC. As protein: CSARSNSGSSYNEQFF.

This clonotype occurred a few times. The chain has TRBV12-3 or TRBV12-4 and TRBJ1-2; a possible D gene is TRBD1 (5 bases). Trimming removed 10 bases at V and 4 bases at J, with 10 bases between. The CDR3 is made up of 11 amino acids. The CDR3 DNA sequence: TGTGCCACACAGGAATCCTATGGCTACACCTTC. Translating it yields CATQESYGYTF.

The V and J genes are TRBV3-1 and TRBJ1-2; perhaps TRBD1 as D (5 bases). CDR1 is LGHDT, CDR2 YNNKEL, per germline (reference sequence). V gave up 4 bases and J gave up 9 bases, with 18 bases separating them. CDR3 length: 14 residues. The CDR3 nucleotides are TGTGCCAGCAGCCCTGGGGACTCGGCGGCGAGCTACACCTTC. This gives the protein CASSPGDSAASYTF.

This clonotype was seen more than once but under ten times. The chain is built from TRBV10-3 and TRBJ1-1, with 7 bases fitting TRBD1. Per germline, CDR1 ENHRY and CDR2 SYGVKD. The ends lost 6 bases at V and 5 bases at J; junction bases unmatched: 0. The CDR3 is 11 residues long. CDR3 nucleotide sequence: TGTGCCATCAGGACAGGGACTGAAGCTTTCTTT. Its protein is CAIRTGTEAFF.

This clonotype was seen ten or more times. The chain carries TRBV20-1 and TRBJ1-1; TRBD1 might be the D (6 bases). Germline V gene sequence: CDR1 DFQATT, CDR2 SNEGSKA (reference sequence). The V end lost 3 bases, the J end lost 3 bases, and 8 bases lay between the germline ends. The CDR3 loop spans 12 amino acids. CDR3 in DNA: TGCAGTGCTAGTTCAGGGGACACTGAAGCTTTCTTT. It codes for CSASSGDTEAFF.

In this sample, this clonotype turned up a few times. This chain uses TRBV20-1 with TRBJ1-5; D ambiguous. The V gene's germline CDR1 is DFQATT and CDR2 SNEGSKA (reference sequence). The V end lost 0 bases, the J end lost 0 bases, and 12 bases lay between the germline ends. The CDR3 runs 16 residues. The DNA of the CDR3 is TGCAGTGCTAGAGATATGATGACGGATAGCAATCAGCCCCAGCATTTT. Translation gives CSARDMMTDSNQPQHF.

The chain combines TRBV10-3 with TRBJ2-3, with D unresolved. Germline V lookup: CDR1 ENHRY, CDR2 SYGVKD. Trimming removed 3 bases from V and 0 bases from J, with 13 bases in between. The CDR3 is 16 amino acids. DNA of the CDR3: TGTGCCATCAGTGACGTCAATACCCCTAGCACAGATACGCAGTATTTT. The encoded protein is CAISDVNTPSTDTQYF.

The V and J genes are TRBV12-3 or TRBV12-4 and TRBJ2-7; TRBD1 agrees at 8 bases. Trimming took 3 bases from V and 5 from J; bases not matched to a gene: 3. CDR3 size: 13 residues. The CDR3 protein is CASSLLQGDEQYF. The CDR3 DNA is TGTGCCAGCAGTTTGCTACAGGGGGACGAGCAGTACTTC.

This clonotype was seen ten or more times. The chain employs TRBV12-3 or TRBV12-4 and TRBJ2-7, with TRBD2 identical over 8 bases. The trim removed 3 bases at V and 2 bases at J, leaving 6 bases unmatched. The CDR3 covers 15 residues. In nucleotides, the CDR3 is TGTGCCAGCAGTTTGGCGGGAGGCCTAACCTACGAGCAGTACTTC. It is translated as CASSLAGGLTYEQYF.

This rearrangement joins TRBV11-2 to TRBJ2-3; 9 nucleotides agree with TRBD1. Losses at the gene ends were 0 bases for V and 9 bases for J; bases not matched to a gene: 16. Germline values: CDR1 SGHAT, CDR2 FQNNGV. The CDR3 totals 18 residues. CDR3 residues: CASSLEMRADRGNPTQYF. CDR3 DNA: TGTGCCAGCAGCTTAGAAATGCGAGCTGACAGGGGGAACCCCACGCAGTATTTT.

This clonotype was seen a handful of times. V and J are TRBV7-2 and TRBJ2-3; the match to TRBD2 covers 12 bases. This CDR3 is built from 17 residues. CDR1 is SGHTA and CDR2 is FQGNSA in the germline V gene. V dropped 4 bases and J dropped 0; count of bases not matched to a gene: 5. In DNA, the CDR3 is TGTGCCAGCAGCTCTAGCGGGAGGGCCTCTAGCACAGATACGCAGTATTTT. The encoded protein is CASSSSGRASSTDTQYF.

This clonotype has only a few counts. J is TRBJ2-1 and V is TRBV4-2; TRBD2 might be the D (6 bases). The length of the CDR3 is 19 residues. Germline V CDR1 and CDR2: LGHNA, YNFKEQ. Trimming pared 2 bases from V and 0 bases from J, leaving 20 bases between. CDR3 bases: TGTGCCAGCAGCCAAATCCGGGACTCCGGATTTTACTCCTACAATGAGCAGTTCTTC. Protein: CASSQIRDSGFYSYNEQFF.

This clonotype has ten or more counts. The chain carries TRBV5-1 and TRBJ2-1; unclear D gene. CDR3 length: 16 residues. CDR1 SGHRS and CDR2 YFSETQ come from the germline V gene. The ends were cut back, 5 bases at V and 7 bases at J, with 22 bases in the middle. For the CDR3, the DNA is TGCGCCAGCAGTTTTAATTCAGGAGTTGGTTGGAATGAGCAGTTCTTC. It translates to CASSFNSGVGWNEQFF.